Listed here are 21 T cell receptor beta chains from one sample, sequenced in a study of T cells after somatic rescue of genetic block (dated by TCRdb to 2020 to 2021). Library construction relied on the immunoSEQ multiplex PCR assay. The table was pulled from immuneACCESS by TCRdb, which kept in-frame rearrangements only. Such tables lose some clones; where checked, under half of the loss comes from unresolved V genes, and the rest has no known cause. In all, the sample holds roughly 12,000 clones, and less than 85% of those were seen once. About 22% of the sample is taken by the ten largest. The sequencing input was peripheral blood mononuclear cells (PBMCs). These receptors were obtained from a boy between 10 and 17 years old.

V gene TRBV28 combines with J gene TRBJ2-7, with D unclear. The CDR3 extends over 15 amino acids. Germline V gives CDR1 MDHEN, CDR2 SYDVKM. Trimming took 7 bases from V and 0 from J, leaving 16 bases between them. The CDR3 region has the DNA TGTGCCAGCACCCTGTCGGCTAGTTTCTCCTACGAGCAGTACTTC. It translates to CASTLSASFSYEQYF.

The J gene is TRBJ1-2, the V gene TRBV28; D is perhaps TRBD1 (5 bases). The V end lost 5 bases, the J end lost 6 bases, and 16 bases lay between the germline ends. Germline CDR1 is MDHEN and CDR2 is SYDVKM. CDR3 length: 14 amino acids. The CDR3 sequence is CASSPYEGLDGYTF. The CDR3 bases are TGTGCCAGCAGTCCCTACGAGGGGTTGGATGGCTACACCTTC.

The chain joins TRBV6-5 to TRBJ1-6; no definite D call. CDR3 size: 15 residues. The germline V gene has CDR1 MNHEY and CDR2 SVGAGI. V was clipped by 0 bases and J by 9 bases, with 12 bases between them. CDR3 coding DNA: TGTGCCAGCAGTTACTCGTGGAATCAGGTTTCACCCCTCCACTTT. Translating gives CASSYSWNQVSPLHF.

This sequence joins TRBV28 and TRBJ2-6, with no clear D. V lost 3 bases, J lost 0 bases, and 12 bases lay in between. This CDR3 is built from 17 residues. In germline, CDR1 is MDHEN, CDR2 SYDVKM. CDR3: CASSFPWQDSGANVLTF. The CDR3 DNA reads as TGTGCCAGCAGTTTCCCTTGGCAGGACTCTGGGGCCAACGTCCTGACTTTC. Based on the CDR3 plus reference TRBV28 and TRBJ2-6, the full variable domain is DVKVTQSSRYLVKRTGEKVFLECVQDMDHENMFWYRQDPGLGLRLIYFSYDVKMKEKGDIPEGYSVSREKKERFSLILESASTNQTSMYLCASSFPWQDSGANVLTFGAGSRLTVL.

The chain combines TRBV7-9 with TRBJ1-5; perhaps TRBD1 as D (5 bases). This CDR3 has 16 residues. Germline values: CDR1 SEHNR, CDR2 FQNEAQ (reference sequence). The V gene lost 4 bases and the J gene lost 2 bases, with 15 bases spanning the gap. CDR3 DNA sequence: TGTGCCAGCAGCTATAGCGGGACGCGGGGCAATCAGCCCCAGCATTTT. Translating it yields CASSYSGTRGNQPQHF.

The chain has TRBV10-3 and TRBJ2-6; D is undetermined. V was cut by 3 bases and J by 0 bases, with 9 bases left in between. In germline, CDR1 is ENHRY, CDR2 SYGVKD. The CDR3 has 16 amino acids. CDR3 nucleotides: TGTGCCATCAGTGATGTCCGGAGCTCTGGGGCCAACGTCCTGACTTTC. Translated, it gives CAISDVRSSGANVLTF.

The rearrangement links TRBV28 to TRBJ2-3, with a possible D match to TRBD2 (5 bases). CDR3 length: 14 residues. V lost 3 bases and J 6 bases, leaving 13 bases between the germline ends. Germline V gives CDR1 MDHEN, CDR2 SYDVKM. CDR3 loop: CASSLGGLPDTQYF. CDR3 DNA: TGTGCCAGCAGTTTGGGCGGACTGCCGGATACGCAGTATTTT.

The chain carries TRBV6-5 and TRBJ2-7, with D possibly being TRBD1 or TRBD2 (5 bases each). CDR3 length: 13 residues. Germline CDR1 MNHEY, CDR2 SVGAGI. The V end lost 2 bases, the J end lost 7 bases, and 12 bases lay between the germline ends. CDR3 sequence (DNA): TGTGCCAGCAGTTACATGGGGGTGGGGGAGCAGTACTTC. Translated: CASSYMGVGEQYF.

The chain joins TRBV5-5 to TRBJ2-7; TRBD2 matches at 7 bases. CDR1 is SGHKS, CDR2 YYEKEE, per germline (reference sequence). Losses at the gene ends were 3 bases for V and 4 bases for J; bases not matched to a gene: 4. This CDR3 is 13 amino acids long. The CDR3 is CASSWGRGYEQYF. In DNA form, the CDR3 reads TGTGCCAGCAGCTGGGGGAGGGGTTACGAGCAGTACTTC.

This chain uses TRBV10-3 with TRBJ1-1; D uncertain. The CDR3 extends over 17 amino acids. V was shortened by 4 bases and J by 1 base, with 19 bases between the two germline ends. Germline assignment: CDR1 ENHRY and CDR2 SYGVKD. DNA of the CDR3: TGTGCCATCAGTGTTATCGGCATCCAGCAGGCGAACACTGAAGCTTTCTTT. This gives the protein CAISVIGIQQANTEAFF.

The V call is TRBV6-6, the J call TRBJ2-3, with D perhaps assigned TRBD1 or TRBD2 (5 bases each). Per the germline V gene, CDR1 is MNHNY and CDR2 is SVGAGI (reference sequence). The CDR3 has 16 residues. V was cut by 2 bases and J by 1 base, with 13 bases left in between. CDR3 DNA: TGTGCCAGCAGTTACCCCAGGGAGTCCGGCACAGATACGCAGTATTTT. This codes for CASSYPRESGTDTQYF.

The rearrangement links TRBV5-1 to TRBJ2-4; 7 bases agree with TRBD1. The V and J ends lost 0 bases and 1 base, in that order; junction bases with no gene match: 7. CDR3 length: 17 residues. Germline V gene lookup returns CDR1 SGHRS and CDR2 YFSETQ. CDR3 coding DNA: TGCGCCAGCAGCTTGGGACAGGGAGAAAGGGCCAAAAACATTCAGTACTTC. Translating it yields CASSLGQGERAKNIQYF.

The sample holds a few counts of this clone. The V call is TRBV11-1, the J call TRBJ2-5; maybe TRBD2 (5 bases). CDR3 length equals 13 residues. In germline, CDR1 is SGHAT, CDR2 FQDESV (reference sequence). The V and J ends lost 1 base and 7 bases respectively, with 10 bases between them. The DNA of the CDR3 is TGTGCCAGCAGCTTAGTAGAGGGCGGGACCCAGTACTTC. Residues: CASSLVEGGTQYF.

This clone has only one observation. The genes are TRBV10-3 and TRBJ1-6, with 8 bases identical to TRBD1. The CDR3 length is 15 residues. J was trimmed by 7 bases and V by 6 bases; bases with no gene match: 8. From germline, CDR1 is ENHRY and CDR2 SYGVKD. CDR3 sequence (DNA): TGTGCCATCAGGTCCCCACAGGGGGTGAATTCACCCCTCCACTTT. Its translation: CAIRSPQGVNSPLHF.

This clone was seen only a few times. This rearrangement joins TRBV6-5 to TRBJ2-5; D might be TRBD1 (5 bases). Trimming cost V 4 bases and J 5 bases, with 11 bases left between them. From germline, CDR1 is MNHEY and CDR2 SVGAGI. CDR3 length: 13 residues. The CDR3 DNA follows: TGTGCCAGCAGTTCCGACAGCCGGGAGACCCAGTACTTC. This encodes CASSSDSRETQYF.

This clone has just a few counts. The chain uses TRBV28 and TRBJ1-1, with TRBD1 matching 10 bases. Looked up from germline, CDR1 is MDHEN and CDR2 is SYDVKM. This CDR3 has 15 amino acids. J gave up 2 bases and V 5 bases, and 5 bases lay outside the gene matches. Written as DNA, the CDR3 is TGTGCCAGCAGTCTAGGGACAGGGGCTAACACTGAAGCTTTCTTT. Protein: CASSLGTGANTEAFF.

The rearrangement uses TRBV18 and TRBJ2-2; D is possibly TRBD2 (5 bases). CDR1 and CDR2 (germline): KGHSH, LQKENI. The CDR3 has 14 residues. V shed 10 bases and J shed 2 bases, with 14 bases lying between them. The CDR3 nucleotides read TGTGCCACCTGTGACTATAGAAACACCGGGGAGCTGTTTTTT. It is translated as CATCDYRNTGELFF.

In the case of this clone: Possible read error: a much larger clone is one base away. V is TRBV2 and J is TRBJ1-1; a weak D match, TRBD1 (6 bases). The CDR3 has 13 amino acids. V was trimmed by 7 bases and J by 6 bases, leaving 15 bases between them. The germline V gene encodes CDR1 SNHLY and CDR2 FYNNEI. The CDR3 region has the DNA TGTGCCAGCATCGGACAGTCTCCGGCTGAAGCTTTCTTT. It encodes CASIGQSPAEAFF.

This clone was detected a few times. The gene calls are TRBV7-6 and TRBJ1-2; weak D call: TRBD1 (6 bases). The V and J ends lost 4 bases and 5 bases respectively, with 17 bases between them. The CDR3 consists of 15 residues. The germline CDR1 and CDR2 sequences are SGHVS and FNYEAQ. The CDR3 DNA is TGTGCCAGCAGCTCGGAAGGGGGGGGACTGTATGGCTACACCTTC. Residues: CASSSEGGGLYGYTF. Full variable domain (rest looked up from reference TRBV7-6 and TRBJ1-2): GAGVSQSPRYKVTKRGQDVALRCDPISGHVSLYWYRQALGQGPEFLTYFNYEAQQDKSGLPNDRFSAERPEGSISTLTIQRTEQRDSAMYRCASSSEGGGLYGYTFGSGTRLTVV.

The V and J genes are TRBV11-1 and TRBJ2-5; D call uncertain. The J call may not be correct, given that the DNA end is closer to TRBJ2-7. Germline V gives CDR1 SGHAT, CDR2 FQDESV (reference sequence). The CDR3 totals 15 residues. The DNA for the CDR3 is TGTGCCAGCAGCTCTACACAAACCATCACCTACGAGCAGTACTTC. Its protein is CASSSTQTITYEQYF.

The chain employs TRBV6-6 and TRBJ1-2; D might be TRBD1 (6 bases). From germline, CDR1 is MNHNY and CDR2 SVGAGI (reference sequence). Trimming removed 5 bases at V and 4 bases at J, with 11 bases between. This CDR3 spans 13 amino acids. CDR3 amino acids: CASSSTGFYGYTF. The CDR3 DNA reads TGTGCCAGCAGTAGTACAGGGTTCTATGGCTACACCTTC.